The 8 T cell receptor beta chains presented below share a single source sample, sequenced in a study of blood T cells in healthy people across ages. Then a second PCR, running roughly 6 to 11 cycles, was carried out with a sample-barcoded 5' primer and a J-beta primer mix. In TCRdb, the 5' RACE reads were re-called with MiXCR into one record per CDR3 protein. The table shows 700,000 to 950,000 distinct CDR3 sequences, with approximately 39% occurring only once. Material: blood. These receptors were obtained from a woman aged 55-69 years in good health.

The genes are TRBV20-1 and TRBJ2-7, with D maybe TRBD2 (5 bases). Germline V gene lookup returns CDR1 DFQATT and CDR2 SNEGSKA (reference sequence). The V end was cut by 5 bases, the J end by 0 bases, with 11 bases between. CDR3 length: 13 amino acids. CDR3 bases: TGCAGTGCTGGAGGAGGAAGCTCCTACGAGCAGTACTTC. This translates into CSAGGGSSYEQYF.

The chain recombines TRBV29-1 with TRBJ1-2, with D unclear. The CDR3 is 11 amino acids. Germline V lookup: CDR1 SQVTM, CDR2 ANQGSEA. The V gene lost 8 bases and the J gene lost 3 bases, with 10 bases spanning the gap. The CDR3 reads CSTLGDYGYTF. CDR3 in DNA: TGCAGCACATTAGGAGACTATGGCTACACCTTC.

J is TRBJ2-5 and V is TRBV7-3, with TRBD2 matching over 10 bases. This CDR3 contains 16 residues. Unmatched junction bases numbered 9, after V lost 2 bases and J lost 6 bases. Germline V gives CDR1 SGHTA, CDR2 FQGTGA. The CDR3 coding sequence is TGTGCCAGCAGCTTAGATGCTAGCGGGGGCTCAAAGACCCAGTACTTC. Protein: CASSLDASGGSKTQYF.

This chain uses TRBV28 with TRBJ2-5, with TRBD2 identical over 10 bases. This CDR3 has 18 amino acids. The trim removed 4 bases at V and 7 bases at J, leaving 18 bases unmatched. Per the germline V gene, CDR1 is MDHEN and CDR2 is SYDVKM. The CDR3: CASSSSSGRAQGMGTQYF. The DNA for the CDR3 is TGTGCCAGCAGTTCCTCTAGCGGGAGAGCGCAGGGGATGGGGACCCAGTACTTC.

CDR3 sequence: CSARVPGANVLTF. CDR3 nucleotides: TGCAGTGCTAGAGTCCCCGGGGCCAACGTCCTGACTTTC. This chain links TRBV20-1 with TRBJ2-6; D is unresolved. The germline V gene has CDR1 DFQATT and CDR2 SNEGSKA (reference sequence). The V gene lost 1 base and the J gene lost 4 bases, with 5 bases spanning the gap. The CDR3 is 13 amino acids.

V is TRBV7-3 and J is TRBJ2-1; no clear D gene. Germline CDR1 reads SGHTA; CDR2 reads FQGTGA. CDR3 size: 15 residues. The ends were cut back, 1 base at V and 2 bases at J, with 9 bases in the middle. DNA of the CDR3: TGTGCCAGCAGCTTAATCCCCAGCACCTACAATGAGCAGTTCTTC. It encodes CASSLIPSTYNEQFF.

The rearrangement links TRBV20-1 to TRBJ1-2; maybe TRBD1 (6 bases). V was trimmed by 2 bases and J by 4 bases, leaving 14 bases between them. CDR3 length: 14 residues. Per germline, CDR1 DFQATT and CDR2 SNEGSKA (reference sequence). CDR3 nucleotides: TGCAGTGCTAGATCGTGGGGGGGGCCCTATGGCTACACCTTC. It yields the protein CSARSWGGPYGYTF.

For the CDR3, the DNA is TGTGCCAGCAGCTTAGCGCGGGGATTGAACACTGAAGCTTTCTTT. Amino acid sequence: CASSLARGLNTEAFF. The chain employs TRBV7-9 and TRBJ1-1; D is ambiguous. Trimming took 0 bases from V and 0 from J, leaving 8 bases between them. The CDR3 length is 15 residues. Germline CDR1 reads SEHNR; CDR2 reads FQNEAQ (reference sequence).